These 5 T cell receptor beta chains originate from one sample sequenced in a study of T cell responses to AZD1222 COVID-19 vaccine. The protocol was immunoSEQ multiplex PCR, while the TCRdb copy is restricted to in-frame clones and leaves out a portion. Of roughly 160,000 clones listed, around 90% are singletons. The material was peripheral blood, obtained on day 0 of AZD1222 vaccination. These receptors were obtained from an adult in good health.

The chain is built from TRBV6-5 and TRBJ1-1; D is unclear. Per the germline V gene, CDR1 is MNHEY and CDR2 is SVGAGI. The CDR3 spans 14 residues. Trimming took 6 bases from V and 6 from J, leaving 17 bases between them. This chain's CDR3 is CASRTDGHSSEAFF. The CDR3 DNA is TGTGCCAGCAGGACGGACGGTCACAGTTCTGAAGCTTTCTTT.

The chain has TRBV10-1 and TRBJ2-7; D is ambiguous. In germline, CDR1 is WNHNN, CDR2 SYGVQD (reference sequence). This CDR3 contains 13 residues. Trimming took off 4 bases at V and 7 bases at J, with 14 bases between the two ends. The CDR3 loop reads CASSVDPTIEQYF. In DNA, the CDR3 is TGCGCCAGCAGTGTCGACCCTACTATAGAGCAGTACTTC.

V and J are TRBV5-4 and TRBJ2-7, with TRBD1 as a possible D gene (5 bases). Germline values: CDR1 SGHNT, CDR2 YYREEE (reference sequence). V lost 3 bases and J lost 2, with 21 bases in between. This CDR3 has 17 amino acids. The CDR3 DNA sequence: TGTGCCAGCAGCTCCGGATCCTCGTCAGGGCAGCCCTACGAGCAGTACTTC. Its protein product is CASSSGSSSGQPYEQYF.

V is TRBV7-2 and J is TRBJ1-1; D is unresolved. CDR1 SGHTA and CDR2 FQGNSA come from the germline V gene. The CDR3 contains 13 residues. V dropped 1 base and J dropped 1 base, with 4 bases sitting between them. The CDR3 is CASSLDRNTEAFF. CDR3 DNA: TGTGCCAGCAGCTTAGACAGGAACACTGAAGCTTTCTTT. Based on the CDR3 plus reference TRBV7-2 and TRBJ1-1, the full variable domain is GAGVSQSPSNKVTEKGKDVELRCDPISGHTALYWYRQSLGQGLEFLIYFQGNSAPDKSGLPSDRFSAERTGGSVSTLTIQRTQQEDSAVYLCASSLDRNTEAFFGQGTRLTVV.

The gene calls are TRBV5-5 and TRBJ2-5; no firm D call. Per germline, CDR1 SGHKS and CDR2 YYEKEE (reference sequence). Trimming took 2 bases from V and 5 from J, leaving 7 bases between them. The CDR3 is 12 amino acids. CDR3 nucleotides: TGTGCCAGCAGCTTCGGACGGGAGACCCAGTACTTC. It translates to CASSFGRETQYF.